A selection of T cell receptor beta chains follows, all from one sample in a study of CD8 T cells in ankylosing spondylitis. TCRdb passed the 5' RACE reads through MiXCR, listing each CDR3 protein once. The data show just over 350,000 distinct CDR3 sequences, 20% to 25% seen once. Material for sequencing was blood, either unsorted or a sorted T cell fraction (not recorded which). These receptors were taken from a male donor with ankylosing spondylitis or in good health (not recorded which). Each CDR3 is given with its conserved first and last residue. D genes are given only for firm matches. Clone size is not always given. Where it is, it says once, few, many or a class for expanded clones.

cdr3_nt cdr3_aa d_call j_call clone_size v_call
TGTGCCAGCAGCCCCAACAGGGAGTGGAACGAGCAGTACTTC CASSPNREWNEQYF NA TRBJ2-7 NA TRBV7-9
TGTGCCAGCAGCCCCCACCCGGGACAACAAGAGACCCAGTACTTC CASSPHPGQQETQYF NA TRBJ2-5 few TRBV7-9
TGCGCCAGCAGCTTGACCCCCACAGATACGCAGTATTTT CASSLTPTDTQYF NA TRBJ2-3 NA TRBV5-1
TGCGCCAGCAGCCAAGAAGTTAGGGACGGTAGCACAGATACGCAGTATTTT CASSQEVRDGSTDTQYF NA TRBJ2-3 few TRBV4-1
TGTGCCAGCAGTTTACGGGGGTATGGCACAGATACGCAGTATTTT CASSLRGYGTDTQYF NA TRBJ2-3 NA TRBV12-3/TRBV12-4
TGTGCCAGCAGCCGCCTTGGTCAGAGCTCCTACAATGAGCAGTTCTTC CASSRLGQSSYNEQFF NA TRBJ2-1 NA TRBV7-7
TGCGCCAGCAGCCAGGGGGGTGCTGAAGCTTTCTTT CASSQGGAEAFF NA TRBJ1-1 few TRBV4-1
TGTGCCAGCAAAAGGACCGTGGGACTTTTCACTGAAGCTTTCTTT CASKRTVGLFTEAFF NA TRBJ1-1 NA TRBV6-2/TRBV6-3
TGCAGTGCTAGAGATTGGGCAGCAGATACCTACAATGAGCAGTTCTTC CSARDWAADTYNEQFF NA TRBJ2-1 NA TRBV20-1
TGTGCCAGCAGATCCTCGGGGGGGGAGGCGGGTGAGCAGTTCTTC CASRSSGGEAGEQFF TRBD2 TRBJ2-1 few TRBV28
TGTGCCAGCAGAACCGTGGGACAAGATGATGGCTACACCTTC CASRTVGQDDGYTF NA TRBJ1-2 NA TRBV12-3/TRBV12-4
TGCAGTGCAACACAGGGTTCCTACAATGAGCAGTTCTTC CSATQGSYNEQFF NA TRBJ2-1 NA TRBV20-1
TGTGCCAGCAGTACAGGACAGGGAGACACAGATACGCAGTATTTT CASSTGQGDTDTQYF TRBD1 TRBJ2-3 many TRBV6-4
TGCAGCGTTGAAGACGGAAGCTCCTACAATGAGCAGTTCTTC CSVEDGSSYNEQFF NA TRBJ2-1 few TRBV29-1
TGTGCCACCCGGGGGGCCCGCGAGACCCAGTACTTC CATRGARETQYF NA TRBJ2-5 few TRBV12-3/TRBV12-4
TGCGCCAGCCCCGAAGGTTATAGGAGCTATGGCTACACCTTC CASPEGYRSYGYTF NA TRBJ1-2 many TRBV10-1